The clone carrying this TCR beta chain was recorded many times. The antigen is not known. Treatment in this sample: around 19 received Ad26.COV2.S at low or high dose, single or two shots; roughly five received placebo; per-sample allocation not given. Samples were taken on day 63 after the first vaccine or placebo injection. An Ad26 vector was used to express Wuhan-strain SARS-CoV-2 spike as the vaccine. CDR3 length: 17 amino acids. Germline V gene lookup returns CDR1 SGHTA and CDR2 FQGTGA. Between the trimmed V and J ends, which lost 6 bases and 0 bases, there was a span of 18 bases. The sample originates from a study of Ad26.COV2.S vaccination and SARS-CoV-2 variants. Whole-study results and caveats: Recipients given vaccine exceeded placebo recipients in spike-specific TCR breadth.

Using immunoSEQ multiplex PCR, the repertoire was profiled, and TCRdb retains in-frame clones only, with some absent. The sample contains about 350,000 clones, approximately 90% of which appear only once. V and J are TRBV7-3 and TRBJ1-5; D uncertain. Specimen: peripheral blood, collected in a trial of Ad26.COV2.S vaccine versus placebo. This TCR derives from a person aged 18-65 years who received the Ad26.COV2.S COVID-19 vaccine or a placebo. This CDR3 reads CASSSLMAQNSNQPQHF. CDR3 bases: TGTGCCAGCAGTTCTCTGATGGCGCAAAATAGCAATCAGCCCCAGCATTTT.